This TCR beta chain was recovered during a study of T cell responses to AZD1222 COVID-19 vaccine. Study observations and caveats: A mostly white British donor set with more females was recruited, and clonal diversity was possibly underestimated. Among vaccine-associated CD4 TCRs, coverage spanned spike, with dominance at 160-218 and 743-854. Baseline testing showed seropositivity in only a handful of AZD1222 recipients. Spike-specific TCR breadth rose after two AZD1222 doses, and depth rose as well.

Regarding this clone: The antigen remains undetermined.

Only in-frame clones appear in the TCRdb table, and some are missing; sequencing was by immunoSEQ multiplex PCR. The sample carries 200,000 to 300,000 clones, roughly 93% recorded once. The CDR3 is 14 residues long. The germline V gene has CDR1 MDHEN and CDR2 SYDVKM. V shed 3 bases and J shed 6 bases, with 14 bases lying between them. This chain connects TRBV28 to TRBJ1-1, with a weak D call TRBD1 (5 bases). The sequencing here drew on peripheral blood, taken on day 0 of AZD1222 vaccination. The TCR originated in an adult in good health. CDR3 sequence (DNA): TGTGCCAGCAGTTTTAGGGGTTTGATGGCTGAAGCTTTCTTT. Translation: CASSFRGLMAEAFF. The full variable domain, in which reference TRBV28 and TRBJ1-1 provide the parts outside the CDR3, is DVKVTQSSRYLVKRTGEKVFLECVQDMDHENMFWYRQDPGLGLRLIYFSYDVKMKEKGDIPEGYSVSREKKERFSLILESASTNQTSMYLCASSFRGLMAEAFFGQGTRLTVV.